This passage covers 8 T cell receptor beta chains from one sample sequenced in a study of T-cell memory formation after mild COVID-19 (dated by TCRdb to the early 2020s). Receptor amplification or capture employed 5' RACE. The sample was run on an Illumina NovaSeq 6000. Starting from the raw public reads, TCRdb applied fastp trimming at Q25, assembled clones with MiXCR and retained in-frame beta chains. When rows share a CDR3 protein, they turn into one entry using the most common DNA and genes. This sample holds a few hundred thousand distinct CDR3 sequences; around a fifth were observed only once. The ten largest account for around 13% of the sample. Source material: PBMCs or a T cell subset sorted from them (not recorded which). Receptors originate from an adult woman who had mild COVID-19 (a few samples of this study predate the infection). The sample titles of this study are shuffled in the database, so cell type and time point are left out; the donor was told from shared clones.

This chain joins TRBV20-1 and TRBJ2-7, with 8 bases that match TRBD1. CDR1 and CDR2 from the germline V gene are DFQATT and SNEGSKA (reference sequence). The trim removed 6 bases at V and 2 bases at J, leaving 9 bases unmatched. This CDR3 contains 14 residues. The CDR3 sequence: CSATPRGPPYEQYF. CDR3 DNA sequence: TGCAGTGCGACCCCCAGGGGGCCCCCCTACGAGCAGTACTTC.

The CDR3 loop is CAIYPDTDTQYF. The CDR3 DNA reads TGTGCCATCTATCCAGACACAGATACGCAGTATTTT. The J gene is TRBJ2-3, the V gene TRBV2; no clear D. V lost 10 bases, J lost 2 bases, and 10 bases lay in between. The CDR3 totals 12 residues. Per the germline V gene, CDR1 is SNHLY and CDR2 is FYNNEI.

This chain's CDR3 is CASSLGEGSGGYTF. The CDR3 DNA reads as TGTGCCAGCAGCTTAGGGGAGGGATCAGGGGGCTACACCTTC. The chain links TRBV7-9 to TRBJ1-2, with a weak D call TRBD1 (5 bases). Trimming took off 1 base at V and 8 bases at J, with 14 bases between the two ends. The CDR3 is made up of 14 amino acids. Germline V gives CDR1 SEHNR, CDR2 FQNEAQ (reference sequence).

In this sample, this clonotype turned up a few times. The gene calls are TRBV3-1 and TRBJ1-2; TRBD1 matches 9 bases. CDR3 length: 13 amino acids. The germline gives CDR1 LGHDT, CDR2 YNNKEL (reference sequence). J was trimmed by 8 bases and V by 6 bases; bases with no gene match: 7. The CDR3 sequence is CASRPGTGSGYTF. The CDR3 DNA is TGTGCCAGCAGGCCCGGGACAGGGAGCGGCTACACCTTC.

This clonotype was detected a few times. The chain has TRBV7-2 and TRBJ2-3; D remains ambiguous. Germline assignment: CDR1 SGHTA and CDR2 FQGNSA. The CDR3 length is 15 residues. Trimming cost V 6 bases and J 3 bases, with 16 bases left between them. Here the CDR3 DNA reads TGTGCCAGCAGTTACCGTCTAGGTCCTACAGATACGCAGTATTTT. This translates into CASSYRLGPTDTQYF.

The chain uses TRBV19 and TRBJ2-5; D tentatively fits TRBD1 or TRBD2 (5 bases each). The CDR3 is 14 amino acids. The ends were cut back, 1 base at V and 4 bases at J, with 10 bases in the middle. Germline CDR1 reads LNHDA; CDR2 reads SQIVND (reference sequence). The CDR3 spells CASSIGGARETQYF. The CDR3, as DNA: TGTGCCAGTAGTATAGGAGGGGCGCGAGAGACCCAGTACTTC.

The V gene is TRBV25-1, the J gene TRBJ1-2; 10 nucleotides match TRBD1. Germline V gene sequence: CDR1 MGHDK, CDR2 SYGVNS. V trimming: 3 bases; J trimming: 4 bases; junction bases outside the gene matches: 5. There are 15 residues in the CDR3. CDR3 region: CASSETGTGAYGYTF. As DNA, the CDR3 is TGTGCCAGCAGTGAGACCGGGACAGGGGCCTATGGCTACACCTTC.

This clonotype was counted between two and nine times. The chain carries TRBV5-1 and TRBJ2-1, with TRBD1 matching 9 bases. J gave up 6 bases and V 0 bases, and 7 bases lay outside the gene matches. The CDR3 runs 16 residues. Looked up from germline, CDR1 is SGHRS and CDR2 is YFSETQ. CDR3 in amino acids: CASSLAGTGSGNEQFF. CDR3 in DNA: TGCGCCAGCAGCTTGGCTGGGACAGGGAGTGGCAATGAGCAGTTCTTC.